This T cell receptor beta chain was profiled in a study of blood T cell repertoires in COVID-19. The overall study: Acute-phase and convalescent COVID-19 samples originated in the United States, Italy and Spain.

In the original analysis: From reference gene primer amplification, estimates of nucleated cell counts were derived. Produced via immunoSEQ multiplex PCR; TCRdb's table is partial and in-frame only. Clonal size and the V and J genes are those of that table, whereas D and trimming came from the DNA. The sample has 100,000 to 150,000 clones, 80% to 90% seen once. The TCR sequence derives from an elderly man with active or convalescent COVID-19. What was sequenced was peripheral blood.

The chain's CDR3 is CASSGREGEKLFF. CDR3 bases: TGTGCCAGCAGCGGCAGGGAGGGAGAAAAACTGTTTTTT. The chain recombines TRBV2 with TRBJ1-4; D is perhaps TRBD1 (5 bases). Trimming left V 6 bases short and J 8 bases short, with 13 bases between. CDR1 SNHLY and CDR2 FYNNEI come from the germline V gene. CDR3 size: 13 residues.